This TCR beta chain is drawn from a study of blood T cell repertoires in COVID-19. Across the whole study: PBMCs, B-cell-depleted T cells, or T cells were the source of the cDNA or gDNA that made up the material.

How the authors handled the data: For nucleated cells, counts were estimated from reference gene primer amplification. Only in-frame clones appear in the TCRdb table, and some are missing; sequencing was by immunoSEQ multiplex PCR. V and J calls and clone size are copied from that table; D and trimming were computed from the DNA. The data contain about 120,000 clones, more than 75% of them seen just once; the ten biggest clones take up roughly 7.9%. Trimming pared 4 bases from V and 2 bases from J, leaving 16 bases between. The CDR3 consists of 15 residues. Per the germline V gene, CDR1 is SGDLS and CDR2 is YYNGEE. This clone was counted a few times.

Input material: peripheral blood. J is TRBJ2-7 and V is TRBV9; perhaps TRBD2 as D (5 bases). The clonotype originates from a man between 65 and 80 years old with acute or convalescent COVID-19. The DNA for the CDR3 is TGTGCCAGCAGCCCCCTAGCCAGCTTGACCTACGAGCAGTACTTC. Amino acid sequence: CASSPLASLTYEQYF.